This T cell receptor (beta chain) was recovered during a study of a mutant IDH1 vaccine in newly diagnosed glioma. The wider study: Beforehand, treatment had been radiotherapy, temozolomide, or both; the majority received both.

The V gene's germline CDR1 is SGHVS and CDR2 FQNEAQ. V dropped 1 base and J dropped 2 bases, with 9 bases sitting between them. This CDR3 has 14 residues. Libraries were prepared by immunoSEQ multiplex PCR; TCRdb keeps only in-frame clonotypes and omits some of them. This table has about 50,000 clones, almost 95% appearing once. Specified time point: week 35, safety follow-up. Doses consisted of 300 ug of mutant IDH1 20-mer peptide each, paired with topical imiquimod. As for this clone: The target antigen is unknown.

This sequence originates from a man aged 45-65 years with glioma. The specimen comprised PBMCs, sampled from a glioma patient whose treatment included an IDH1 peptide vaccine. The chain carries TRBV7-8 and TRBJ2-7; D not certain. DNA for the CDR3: TGTGCCAGCAGCTTAGACGGTGGCCCCTACGAGCAGTACTTC. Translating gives CASSLDGGPYEQYF.